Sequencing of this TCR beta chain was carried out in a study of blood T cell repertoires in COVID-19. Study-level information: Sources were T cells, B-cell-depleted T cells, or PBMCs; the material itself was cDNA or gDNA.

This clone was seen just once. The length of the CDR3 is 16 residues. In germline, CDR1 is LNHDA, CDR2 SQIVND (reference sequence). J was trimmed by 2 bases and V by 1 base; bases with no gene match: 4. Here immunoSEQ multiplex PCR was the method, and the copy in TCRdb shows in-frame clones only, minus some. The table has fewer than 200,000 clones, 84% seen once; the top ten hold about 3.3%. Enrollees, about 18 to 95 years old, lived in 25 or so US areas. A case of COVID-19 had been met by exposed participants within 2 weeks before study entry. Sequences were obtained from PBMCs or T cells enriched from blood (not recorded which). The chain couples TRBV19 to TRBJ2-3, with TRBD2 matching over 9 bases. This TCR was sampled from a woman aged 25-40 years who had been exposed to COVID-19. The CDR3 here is CASSIGAGGPTDTQYF. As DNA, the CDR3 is TGTGCCAGTAGTATAGGAGCGGGGGGCCCCACAGATACGCAGTATTTT.